The clone carrying this TCR beta chain was detected a few times. Its specificity is not known. Each sample yielded at least 6.5 million isolated PBMCs. Together with a sample-barcoded 5' primer, a J-beta primer mix was included in a second PCR lasting roughly 6 to 12 cycles. Every cDNA was tagged by a template-switch adaptor with 12 random nucleotides. TCRdb analysed the 5' RACE reads with MiXCR anew, one entry per CDR3 protein. The table has 1.5 million to 1.9 million distinct CDR3 sequences, under 55% seen once. This record comes from a study of blood T cells in healthy people across ages. Broader study findings: Donor CMV status, an unknown factor, possibly confounded changes in expanded clonotypes. TCR beta diversity tracked closely with naive T cell percentage.

Per the germline V gene, CDR1 is DFQATT and CDR2 is SNEGSKA (reference sequence). This CDR3 is built from 14 residues. V lost 3 bases, J lost 4 bases, and 8 bases stayed unmatched. The clonotype originates from a woman between 18 and 30 years old in good health. The sample comprised blood. The chain carries TRBV20-1 and TRBJ2-5; 7 positions agree with TRBD2. The CDR3 region has the DNA TGCAGTGCTAGTTACGCGGGAGATCTAGAGACCCAGTACTTC. This codes for CSASYAGDLETQYF.